The sequence of this T cell receptor beta chain was determined in a study of regulatory T cells in long-lasting Graves disease. General study results and limits: TRBV28, TRBJ1-2 and TRBJ2-5 were segments that persistent disease favored. Public clonotype sharing was higher in persistent than newly diagnosed patients. Authors noted too few samples as a limitation. Examination was confined to peripheral blood, excluding thyroid tissue.

Building the TCR beta libraries relied on iRepertoire HTBI primers, and CDR3 regions underwent Arm-PCR. From the multiplex PCR reads, TCRdb called clonotypes with MiXCR, one entry per CDR3 protein. The data contain under 350,000 distinct CDR3 sequences, around 20% of them singletons. This clonotype showed up many times. Its specificity is not known. The sample's time point: persistent/refractory GD, antithyroid drugs over 5 years with positive TRAb. RNA isolated from PBMCs was used to make the TCR library. The CDR3 runs 13 residues. CDR1 and CDR2 (germline): DFQATT, SNEGSKA (reference sequence). Germline trimming cut 5 bases from V and 3 bases from J; bases unmatched to any gene: 7.

The sample in question was peripheral blood mononuclear cells (PBMCs), obtained when the disease was refractory, from a patient treated with antithyroid drugs. This chain links TRBV20-1 with TRBJ2-7; 7 bases align to TRBD1. The sequence was collected from a female donor with Graves disease. DNA for the CDR3: TGCAGTGCTGAGGGGGCGCGGTACTACGAGCAGTACTTC. It encodes CSAEGARYYEQYF.